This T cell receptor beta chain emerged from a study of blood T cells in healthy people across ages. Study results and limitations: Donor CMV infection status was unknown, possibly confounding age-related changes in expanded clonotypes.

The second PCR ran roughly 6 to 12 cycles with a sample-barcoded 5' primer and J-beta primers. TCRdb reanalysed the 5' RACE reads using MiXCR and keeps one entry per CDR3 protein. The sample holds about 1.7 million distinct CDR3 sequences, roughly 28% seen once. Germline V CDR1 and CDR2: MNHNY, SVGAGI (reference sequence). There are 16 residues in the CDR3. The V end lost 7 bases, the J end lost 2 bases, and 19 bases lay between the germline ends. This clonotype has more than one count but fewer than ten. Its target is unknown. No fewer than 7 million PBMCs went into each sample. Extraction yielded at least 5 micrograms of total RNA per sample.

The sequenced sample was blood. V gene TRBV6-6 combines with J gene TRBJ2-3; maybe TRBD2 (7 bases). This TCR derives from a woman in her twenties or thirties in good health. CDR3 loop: CASIPGGGAITDTQYF. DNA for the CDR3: TGTGCCAGCATCCCAGGAGGGGGGGCCATCACAGATACGCAGTATTTT.